This T cell receptor (beta chain) was retrieved from a study of T cell changes during pregnancy in multiple sclerosis. Germline V gives CDR1 SGHVS, CDR2 FQNEAQ. The CDR3 loop spans 13 amino acids. The V and J ends lost 5 bases and 16 bases, in that order; junction bases with no gene match: 5. The method was immunoSEQ multiplex PCR; TCRdb's version includes in-frame clones alone and lacks a portion of them. Here the sample spans around 26,000 clones, roughly nine tenths being singletons. This clonotype originated in a female donor with multiple sclerosis, enrolled in a pregnancy study. The chain links TRBV7-8 to TRBJ2-1, with TRBD2 identical over 16 bases. This material consisted of CD8+ T cells from peripheral blood mononuclear cells, taken in the second trimester of pregnancy. CDR3 sequence: CASSPGLAGGDFF. DNA for the CDR3: TGTGCCAGCAGCCCGGGACTAGCGGGAGGGGATTTCTTC.